A few counts support the clone carrying this T cell receptor beta chain. What it binds is not known. V dropped 6 bases and J dropped 1 base, with 13 bases sitting between them. The CDR3 has 14 amino acids. Per germline, CDR1 SGHRS and CDR2 YFSETQ. This specimen comes from a study of blood T cells in healthy people across ages. Study results and limitations: The donors' CMV status was not determined, possibly confounding changes in expanded clonotypes.

Through a sample-barcoded 5' primer and a J-beta primer mix, a second PCR was run for about 6 to 11 cycles. TCRdb re-called the 5' RACE reads through MiXCR, storing one row per CDR3 protein. Found here are roughly 800,000 distinct CDR3 sequences, 20% to 30% of them singletons; the top ten hold 9.4%. Donors were systemically healthy Caucasian individuals from Russia aged roughly 6 to 100 years. Each sample provided at least 6 micrograms of extracted total RNA. Another study also made use of these data, one on T cells of mothers and their children. According to that study: M1S, a second-PCR primer, added sample barcodes and 2-4 random nucleotides.

Sequencing input: blood. The clonotype comes from a boy under 18 in good health. The chain links TRBV5-1 to TRBJ2-5, with a tentative D call TRBD2 (6 bases). CDR3 nucleotide sequence: TGCGCCAGCAACGCGGGGAACCTCCAAGAGACCCAGTACTTC. It encodes CASNAGNLQETQYF.